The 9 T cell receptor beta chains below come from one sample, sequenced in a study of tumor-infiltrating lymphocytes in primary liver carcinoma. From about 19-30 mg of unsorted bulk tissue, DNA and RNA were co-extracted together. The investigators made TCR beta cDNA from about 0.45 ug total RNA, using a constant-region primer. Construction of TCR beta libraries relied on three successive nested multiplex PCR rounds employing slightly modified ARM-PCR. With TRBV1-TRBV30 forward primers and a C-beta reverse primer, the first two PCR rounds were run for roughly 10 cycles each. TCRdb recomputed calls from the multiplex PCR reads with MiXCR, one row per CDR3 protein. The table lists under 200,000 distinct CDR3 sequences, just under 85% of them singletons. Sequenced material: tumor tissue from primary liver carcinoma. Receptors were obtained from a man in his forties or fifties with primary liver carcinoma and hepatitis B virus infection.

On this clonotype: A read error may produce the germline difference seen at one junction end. Here the CDR3 DNA reads TGCAGCGTTGAGCTCGGGGTTACGCAGTGTTTT. It specifies CSVELGVTQCF. The genes are TRBV29-1 and TRBJ2-3; D perhaps matches TRBD2 (5 bases). Germline V CDR1 and CDR2: SQVTM, ANQGSEA. This CDR3 spans 11 amino acids.

CDR3 in amino acids: CASSATGYYEQFF. The CDR3 DNA is TGTGCCAGCAGTGCGACAGGGTACTACGAGCAGTTCTTC. This chain joins TRBV6-1 and TRBJ2-7; 7 bases are a match to TRBD1. TRBJ2-1 matches the DNA end more closely, so the J call is doubtful. Germline V gene data show CDR1 as MNHNS and CDR2 as SASEGT. The CDR3 is 13 residues long.

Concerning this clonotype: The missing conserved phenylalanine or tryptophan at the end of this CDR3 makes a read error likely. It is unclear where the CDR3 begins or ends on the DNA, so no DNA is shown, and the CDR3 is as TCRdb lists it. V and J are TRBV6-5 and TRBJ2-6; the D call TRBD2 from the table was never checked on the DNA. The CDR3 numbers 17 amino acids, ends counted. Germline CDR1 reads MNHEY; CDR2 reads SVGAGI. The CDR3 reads CASSYGGSSSGANVPTY.

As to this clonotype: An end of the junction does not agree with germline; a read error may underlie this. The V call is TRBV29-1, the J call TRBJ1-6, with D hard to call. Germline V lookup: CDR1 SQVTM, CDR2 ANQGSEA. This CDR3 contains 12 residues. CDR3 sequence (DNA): TGCAGCGTTGCTCAGTATAATTCACCCGTCCACTTC. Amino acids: CSVAQYNSPVHF.

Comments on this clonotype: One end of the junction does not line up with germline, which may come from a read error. CDR3 amino acids: CASIGQGADEQYF. CDR3 in DNA: TGTGCCAGCATTGGGCAGGGGGCGGACGAACAGTACTTC. This chain joins TRBV6-1 and TRBJ2-7, with TRBD1 matching over 8 bases. This CDR3 is 13 amino acids long. Germline-derived CDR1 and CDR2 are MNHNS and SASEGT.

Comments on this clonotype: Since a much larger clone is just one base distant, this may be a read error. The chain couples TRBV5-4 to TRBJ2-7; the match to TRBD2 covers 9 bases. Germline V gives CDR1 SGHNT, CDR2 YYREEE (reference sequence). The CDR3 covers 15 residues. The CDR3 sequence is CANSSTSGLTYEQYF. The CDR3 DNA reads TGTGCCAACAGCTCTACTAGCGGGCTTACCTACGAGCAGTACTTC.

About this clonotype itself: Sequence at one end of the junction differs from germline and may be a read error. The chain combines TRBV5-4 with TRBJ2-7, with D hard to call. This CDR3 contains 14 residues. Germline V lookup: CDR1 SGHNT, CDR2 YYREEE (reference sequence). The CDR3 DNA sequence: TGTACCAGCAGCCCAGACCTCTCATCCGGCGAGCAGTACTTC. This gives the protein CTSSPDLSSGEQYF.

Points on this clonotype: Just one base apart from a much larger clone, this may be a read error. DNA of the CDR3: TGTGCCAGCAGTCGAATGACAGGGAGCGGAGAGACCCAGTACTTC. Translating gives CASSRMTGSGETQYF. J is TRBJ2-5 and V is TRBV6-5; 7 bases are a match to TRBD1. After removal of 5 bases from V and 4 bases from J, the junction contained 10 bases not matched to a gene. CDR1 is MNHEY, CDR2 SVGAGI, per germline. The CDR3 runs 15 residues.

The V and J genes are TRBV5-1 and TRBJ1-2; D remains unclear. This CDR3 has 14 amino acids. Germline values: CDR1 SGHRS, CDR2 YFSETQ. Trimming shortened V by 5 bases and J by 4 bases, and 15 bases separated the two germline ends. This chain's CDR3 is CASSLNARSYGYTF. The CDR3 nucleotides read TGCGCCAGCAGTTTGAATGCCAGGTCCTATGGCTACACCTTC.